What follows describes a single T cell receptor (beta chain). Antigen: not known. This specimen belongs to a study of follicular helper T cells after annual influenza vaccination. Study details: Across the 2013-2014, 2014-2015 and 2015-2016 vaccination seasons, some subjects were resampled. Study-wide points: Day 7 ICOS+CD38+ clones later appeared mostly in ICOS-CD38- cTfh.

Survey level resolution was used for TCRB sequencing. Measured with immunoSEQ multiplex PCR; TCRdb has only the in-frame clones, and not every one. Of about 10,000 clones listed, over 80% are singletons. Time point noted: 2015-2016 season, 7 days after influenza vaccination. The CDR3 runs 15 residues. The germline V gene encodes CDR1 SQVTM and CDR2 ANQGSEA. The junction had 8 bases not matched to a gene; V was cut back by 3 bases and J by 3 bases. This chain uses TRBV29-1 with TRBJ2-7; TRBD1 matches at 10 bases. The source was CXCR5- memory CD4+ T cells sorted from blood, collected 7 days after influenza vaccination. This TCR derives from an adult who received the influenza vaccine. In DNA, the CDR3 is TGCAGCGTTGAGACGGGGACAGGGGAAAACTACGAGCAGTACTTC. Its translation is CSVETGTGENYEQYF.